The rows below give T cell receptor beta chains drawn from one sample of a study of neoadjuvant nivolumab and ipilimumab in lung cancer. The assay was immunoSEQ multiplex PCR, and TCRdb's table has in-frame clones only and misses some. The table includes approximately 20,000 clones, about 90% detected once. This material consisted of peripheral blood, taken before neoadjuvant nivolumab, alone or with ipilimumab. The receptor source for this set is an adult with non-small cell lung cancer. CDR3s include the opening cysteine and the closing phenylalanine or tryptophan. The D gene is left open where the match is weak. Rows give clone size only sometimes, using once, few, many, or a class for an expanded clone.

TRBV5-1	14	NA	TRBJ2-5	NA	CASSFLASQETQYF	TGCGCCAGCAGCTTCCTAGCGAGCCAAGAGACCCAGTACTTC
TRBV6-5	15	NA	TRBJ1-2	NA	CASSYFGHPNYGYTF	TGTGCCAGCAGTTACTTCGGCCACCCTAACTATGGCTACACCTTC
TRBV2	14	few	TRBJ2-5	NA	CASRGGLGPGTQYF	TGTGCCAGCAGAGGTGGACTTGGGCCAGGGACCCAGTACTTC
TRBV5-1	14	NA	TRBJ2-3	NA	CASSAQPTADTQYF	TGCGCCAGCAGCGCCCAGCCCACCGCAGATACGCAGTATTTT
TRBV6-6	13	NA	TRBJ2-7	NA	CASSYGFSYEQYF	TGTGCCAGCAGTTACGGTTTCTCCTACGAGCAGTACTTC
TRBV5-1	13	few	TRBJ1-2	NA	CASSLVGEGGYTF	TGCGCCAGCAGCTTGGTAGGAGAAGGTGGCTACACCTTC
TRBV4-2	15	NA	TRBJ2-2	NA	CASSQPDGNTGELFF	TGTGCCAGCAGCCAACCGGACGGAAATACCGGGGAGCTGTTTTTT
TRBV7-9	14	NA	TRBJ1-1	NA	CASSYEQGITEAFF	TGTGCCAGCAGCTACGAACAGGGAATCACTGAAGCTTTCTTT
TRBV7-2	14	NA	TRBJ2-3	NA	CASSSSGSTDTQYF	TGTGCCAGCAGCTCCAGCGGGAGCACAGATACGCAGTATTTT
TRBV10-3	16	NA	TRBJ2-7	TRBD2	CATTLLKTSGREEQYF	TGTGCCACCACCCTACTAAAGACTAGCGGGAGGGAGGAGCAGTACTTC
TRBV5-1	15	NA	TRBJ2-6	NA	CASSPAASGANVLTF	TGCGCCAGCAGCCCGGCGGCCTCTGGGGCCAACGTCCTGACTTTC
TRBV6-5	13	NA	TRBJ1-2	NA	CASNRRDLYGYTF	TGTGCCAGCAACCGCAGGGATCTCTATGGCTACACCTTC
TRBV28	17	once	TRBJ2-2	NA	CASSMPGEGYNTGELFF	TGTGCCAGCAGCATGCCCGGGGAAGGGTATAACACCGGGGAGCTGTTTTTT
TRBV7-3	14	NA	TRBJ2-7	NA	CASSLREPPYEQYF	TGTGCCAGCAGCTTAAGAGAGCCGCCCTACGAGCAGTACTTC
TRBV5-1	13	NA	TRBJ2-1	NA	CASSLGLLNEQFF	TGCGCCAGCAGCCTTGGACTCCTCAATGAGCAGTTCTTC
TRBV25-1	11	few	TRBJ2-1	NA	CASSWGNEQFF	TGTGCCAGCAGTTGGGGAAATGAGCAGTTCTTC
TRBV4-3	14	NA	TRBJ2-7	NA	CASSSTSGAYEQYF	TGCGCCAGCAGTTCCACCTCCGGAGCCTACGAGCAGTACTTC
TRBV7-9	16	NA	TRBJ2-5	TRBD2	CASSPTSGRVWETQYF	TGTGCCAGCAGCCCGACTAGCGGGAGGGTTTGGGAGACCCAGTACTTC
TRBV6-1	16	NA	TRBJ2-7	NA	CASSENLGQRAYEQYF	TGTGCCAGCAGTGAAAATCTTGGGCAGAGAGCCTACGAGCAGTACTTC
TRBV6-1	12	NA	TRBJ1-5	NA	CASKRGDQPQHF	TGTGCCAGCAAGCGGGGTGATCAGCCCCAGCATTTT
TRBV27	14	NA	TRBJ2-7	TRBD2	CASSLRLAIYEQYF	TGTGCCAGCAGTTTACGACTAGCGATCTACGAGCAGTACTTC
TRBV28	15	NA	TRBJ2-1	TRBD2	CASSASGSPYNEQFF	TGTGCCAGCAGTGCGAGCGGGAGCCCCTACAATGAGCAGTTCTTC
TRBV7-3	13	few	TRBJ2-1	NA	CASSFGQYNEQFF	TGTGCCAGCAGCTTTGGACAATACAATGAGCAGTTCTTC
TRBV11-2	16	NA	TRBJ2-5	NA	CASSLRVGLEQETQYF	TGTGCCAGCAGCCTCAGGGTGGGGCTGGAACAAGAGACCCAGTACTTC
TRBV7-2	16	NA	TRBJ2-2	TRBD2	CASSLTSGLNTGELFF	TGTGCCAGCAGCCTTACTAGCGGTTTGAACACCGGGGAGCTGTTTTTT
TRBV7-2	15	NA	TRBJ2-1	NA	CASRRLSGGLNEQFF	TGTGCCAGCAGGCGACTTAGCGGAGGTCTCAATGAGCAGTTCTTC
TRBV7-9	14	NA	TRBJ2-3	NA	CASSLVRETDTQYF	TGTGCCAGCAGCCTAGTGAGGGAGACAGATACGCAGTATTTT
TRBV7-9	15	NA	TRBJ1-2	NA	CASSLAGREIYGYTF	TGTGCCAGCAGCTTAGCGGGCAGGGAAATCTATGGCTACACCTTC
TRBV18	14	NA	TRBJ2-2	NA	CASSRDIITGELFF	TGTGCCAGCTCACGGGACATAATCACCGGGGAGCTGTTTTTT
TRBV15	15	NA	TRBJ2-6	NA	CATSSNSNGANVLTF	TGTGCCACCAGCAGCAACAGTAATGGGGCCAACGTCCTGACTTTC
TRBV5-1	14	NA	TRBJ1-2	TRBD1	CASSLAGQDYGYTF	TGCGCCAGCAGCTTGGCCGGACAGGACTATGGCTACACCTTC
TRBV18	14	NA	TRBJ1-1	NA	CASSLGTPNTEAFF	TGTGCCAGCTCACTGGGGACTCCGAACACTGAAGCTTTCTTT
TRBV18	15	once	TRBJ1-1	NA	CASSAPETAGTEAFF	TGTGCCAGCTCAGCCCCGGAGACAGCGGGGACTGAAGCTTTCTTT
TRBV30	11	NA	TRBJ2-5	NA	CAWGDWETQYF	TGTGCCTGGGGTGATTGGGAGACCCAGTACTTC
TRBV7-6	14	few	TRBJ2-1	TRBD1	CASSSDRGHNEQFF	TGTGCCAGCAGCTCGGACAGGGGGCATAATGAGCAGTTCTTC
TRBV6-5	16	NA	TRBJ2-7	NA	CASSYRASDNLYEQYF	TGTGCCAGCAGTTACAGAGCTAGCGACAACCTCTACGAGCAGTACTTC
TRBV19	12	NA	TRBJ2-1	NA	CASKRGNNEQFF	TGTGCCAGTAAAAGGGGCAACAATGAGCAGTTCTTC
TRBV4-1	15	NA	TRBJ1-5	TRBD1	CASSPPDRDDQPQHF	TGCGCCAGCAGCCCTCCGGACAGGGACGATCAGCCCCAGCATTTT
TRBV6-5	14	NA	TRBJ2-7	NA	CASSYYSRGYEQYF	TGTGCCAGCAGTTACTACTCCAGGGGATACGAGCAGTACTTC
TRBV25-1	15	NA	TRBJ2-3	NA	CASSEFGGTTDTQYF	TGTGCCAGCAGTGAGTTCGGCGGTACCACAGATACGCAGTATTTT
TRBV29-1	13	NA	TRBJ1-4	TRBD1	CSVGTGSNEKLFF	TGCAGCGTCGGGACAGGCTCTAATGAAAAACTGTTTTTT
TRBV5-1	15	NA	TRBJ2-2	TRBD2	CASSLTAGGTGELFF	TGCGCCAGCAGCTTAACCGCGGGAGGAACCGGGGAGCTGTTTTTT
TRBV9	12	NA	TRBJ1-4	NA	CASSVDDEKLFF	TGTGCCAGCAGCGTAGACGATGAAAAACTGTTTTTT
TRBV4-3	14	NA	TRBJ2-1	TRBD2	CASSPRAGVSEQFF	TGCGCCAGCAGCCCGAGAGCGGGAGTTAGTGAGCAGTTCTTC
TRBV5-1	15	NA	TRBJ2-7	NA	CASSLTGTLTYEQYF	TGCGCCAGCAGCTTGACCGGGACTCTAACCTACGAGCAGTACTTC
TRBV29-1	13	NA	TRBJ1-1	NA	CSVAKQGGTEAFF	TGCAGCGTTGCGAAACAGGGAGGGACTGAAGCTTTCTTT
TRBV5-1	16	NA	TRBJ2-3	TRBD1	CASSFPRTGGGDTQYF	TGCGCCAGCAGCTTCCCCAGGACAGGGGGGGGAGATACGCAGTATTTT
TRBV6-5	14	NA	TRBJ2-5	TRBD2	CASSLSGNKETQYF	TGTGCCAGCAGTTTGAGCGGGAACAAAGAGACCCAGTACTTC
TRBV7-2	15	NA	TRBJ2-5	NA	CASSLSGTGRETQYF	TGTGCCAGCAGCTTATCCGGGACGGGGCGGGAGACCCAGTACTTC
TRBV5-4	13	NA	TRBJ2-7	NA	CASSLGGIYEQYF	TGTGCCAGCAGCTTAGGAGGGATTTACGAGCAGTACTTC
TRBV29-1	12	once	TRBJ1-1	NA	CSSQGMNTEAFF	TGCAGCTCACAAGGGATGAACACTGAAGCTTTCTTT
TRBV5-1	15	once	TRBJ2-7	NA	CASSLQQGNPYEQYF	TGCGCCAGCAGCTTACAACAGGGAAACCCCTACGAGCAGTACTTC
TRBV7-9	15	NA	TRBJ2-1	TRBD2	CASSRTLAGYNEQFF	TGTGCCAGCAGCCGTACCCTAGCGGGATACAATGAGCAGTTCTTC